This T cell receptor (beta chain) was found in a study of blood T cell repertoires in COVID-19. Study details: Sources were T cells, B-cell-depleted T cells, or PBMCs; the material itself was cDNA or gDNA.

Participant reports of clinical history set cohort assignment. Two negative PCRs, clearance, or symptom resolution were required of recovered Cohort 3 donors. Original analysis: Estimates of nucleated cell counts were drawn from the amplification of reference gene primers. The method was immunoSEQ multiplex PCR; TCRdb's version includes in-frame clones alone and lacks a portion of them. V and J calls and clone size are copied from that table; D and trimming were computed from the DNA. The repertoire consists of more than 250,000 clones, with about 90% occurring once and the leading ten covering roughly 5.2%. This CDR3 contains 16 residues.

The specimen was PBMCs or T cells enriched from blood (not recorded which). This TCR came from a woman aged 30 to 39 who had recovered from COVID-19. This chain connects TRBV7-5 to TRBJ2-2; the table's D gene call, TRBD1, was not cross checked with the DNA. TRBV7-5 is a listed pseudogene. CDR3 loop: CVRSGRDRERTGELFF. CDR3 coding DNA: TGTGTCAGAAGCGGCCGGGACAGGGAGAGGACCGGGGAGCTGTTTTTT.